The 25 T cell receptor beta chains in this list originate from one sample, sequenced in a study of cytomegalovirus exposure and HLA in healthy donors. 60 Vbeta and 13 Jbeta primers were used in PCR. The protocol was immunoSEQ multiplex PCR, while the TCRdb copy is restricted to in-frame clones and leaves out a portion. The repertoire consists of roughly 200,000 clones, with 75% to 90% occurring once and the leading ten covering 0.5% to 0.8%. Sequenced material: PBMCs. Source of these receptors: a boy between 10 and 17 years old in good health and CMV-seronegative.

The chain has TRBV2 and TRBJ1-2; perhaps TRBD1 as D (6 bases). Germline values: CDR1 SNHLY, CDR2 FYNNEI. With 1 base removed from V and 5 bases from J, the gap between germline ends came to 17 bases. The CDR3 runs 16 residues. The CDR3 region has the DNA TGTGCCAGCAGTGAAGAACAGGGCCCCATCCTTTATGGCTACACCTTC. Translated: CASSEEQGPILYGYTF.

This clone was detected a few times. Mismatch with germline at one junction end may stem from a read error. This chain connects TRBV4-2 to TRBJ1-2, with 7 bases matching TRBD1. There are 16 residues in the CDR3. The V gene's germline CDR1 is LGHNA and CDR2 YNFKEQ. CDR3: CASIQDPAGGTYGSTF. CDR3 nucleotides: TGTGCCAGCATCCAAGATCCCGCAGGGGGGACCTATGGCTCCACCTTC.

The chain recombines TRBV25-1 with TRBJ1-1; D gene uncertain. Germline CDR1 and CDR2: MGHDK and SYGVNS. The CDR3 contains 11 residues. V was pared by 7 bases and J by 6 bases, with 9 bases between. This chain's CDR3 is CASKWHPEAFF. For the CDR3, the DNA is TGTGCCAGCAAATGGCACCCTGAAGCTTTCTTT. The whole variable domain, filled in from reference TRBV25-1 and TRBJ1-1, reads EADIYQTPRYLVIGTGKKITLECSQTMGHDKMYWYQQDPGMELHLIHYSYGVNSTEKGDLSSESTVSRIRTEHFPLTLESARPSHTSQYLCASKWHPEAFFGQGTRLTVV.

V and J are TRBV10-3 and TRBJ2-2; 16 nucleotides match TRBD2. Germline assignment: CDR1 ENHRY and CDR2 SYGVKD. This CDR3 contains 19 residues. Trimming removed 3 bases from V and 1 base from J; junction bases left unmatched: 5. In nucleotides, the CDR3 is TGTGCCATCAGTGACTCGGGACTAGCGGGAGGGTTGAACACCGGGGAGCTGTTTTTT. Translation: CAISDSGLAGGLNTGELFF.

This clone has just a few counts. This chain connects TRBV27 to TRBJ1-2; 8 bases fit TRBD1. V lost 6 bases, J lost 2 bases, and 5 bases stayed unmatched. This CDR3 comprises 14 residues. CDR1 is MNHEY, CDR2 SMNVEV, per germline (reference sequence). The CDR3 is CASSKTGDNYGYTF. For the CDR3, the DNA is TGTGCCAGCAGCAAGACAGGGGACAACTATGGCTACACCTTC.

In regard to this clone: Other DNA sequences of this sample code for an identical CDR3. This sequence joins TRBV30 and TRBJ2-3; no clear D. The V and J ends lost 2 bases and 2 bases respectively, with 5 bases between them. The CDR3 is 12 residues long. Germline CDR1 and CDR2: GTSNPN and SVGIG (reference sequence). The CDR3 sequence: CAWSPNTDTQYF. The CDR3, as DNA: TGTGCCTGGAGTCCAAACACAGATACGCAGTATTTT.

The table lists this clone with a few counts. The rearrangement joins TRBV4-1 to TRBJ2-1, with TRBD2 matching over 8 bases. The germline gives CDR1 MGHRA, CDR2 YSYEKL. The CDR3 is 16 amino acids. Losses at the gene ends were 8 bases for V and 4 bases for J; bases not matched to a gene: 13. The CDR3 spells CASADDKLAAYNEQFF. In DNA, the CDR3 is TGCGCCAGCGCTGATGACAAACTAGCGGCATACAATGAGCAGTTCTTC.

The chain has TRBV9 and TRBJ2-5; 7 nucleotides match TRBD2. The V gene's germline CDR1 is SGDLS and CDR2 YYNGEE. The CDR3 contains 14 residues. J lost 0 bases, V lost 3 bases, and 2 bases had no gene match. DNA for the CDR3: TGTGCCAGCAGCGCCCTAGCGGACCAAGAGACCCAGTACTTC. Residues: CASSALADQETQYF.

V is TRBV14 and J is TRBJ1-2; 8 nucleotides line up with TRBD1. J lost 6 bases, V lost 1 base, and 4 bases had no gene match. Germline V gene data show CDR1 as SGHDN and CDR2 as FVKESK. The CDR3 is made up of 14 amino acids. For the CDR3, the DNA is TGTGCCAGCAGCCAAGTCCAGGGGGCGCATGGCTACACCTTC. It specifies CASSQVQGAHGYTF.

The V and J genes are TRBV7-2 and TRBJ1-1; 9 nucleotides line up with TRBD1. The CDR3 length is 16 residues. J lost 1 base, V lost 1 base, and 4 bases had no gene match. The germline gives CDR1 SGHTA, CDR2 FQGNSA. DNA for the CDR3: TGTGCCAGCAGCTTAGGGGGGGGACAGGGGAACACTGAAGCTTTCTTT. Translation gives CASSLGGGQGNTEAFF.

The V gene is TRBV21-1, the J gene TRBJ1-2. TRBV21-1 is recorded as a pseudogene. The CDR3 extends over 14 amino acids. The CDR3 DNA sequence: TGTGCCAGCAGCAAATCACGAGGGCTCTATGGCTACACCTTC. It translates to CASSKSRGLYGYTF.

The chain links TRBV14 to TRBJ1-1; D ambiguous. In germline, CDR1 is SGHDN, CDR2 FVKESK. This CDR3 is 11 amino acids long. V was trimmed by 4 bases and J by 5 bases, leaving 5 bases between them. The CDR3 loop is CASSRGTEAFF. CDR3 in DNA: TGTGCCAGCAGCCGAGGGACTGAAGCTTTCTTT.

The CDR3 protein is CASSLVTGDNYGYTF. CDR3 in DNA: TGTGCCAGCAGCTTAGTCACGGGGGATAACTATGGCTACACCTTC. The chain joins TRBV7-2 to TRBJ1-2; tentatively, D is TRBD1 (5 bases). CDR1 is SGHTA and CDR2 is FQGNSA in the germline V gene. This CDR3 region has 15 residues. Trimming shortened V by 1 base and J by 1 base, and 10 bases separated the two germline ends.

J is TRBJ1-1 and V is TRBV5-6; 7 positions agree with TRBD1. V shed 7 bases and J 3 bases; nucleotides not matched to a gene: 6. CDR1 is SGHDT and CDR2 is YYEEEE in the germline V gene. The CDR3 has 13 residues. CDR3 bases: TGTGCCAGCGGCGGGACAGCCCACACTGAAGCTTTCTTT. It yields the protein CASGGTAHTEAFF.

The J gene is TRBJ2-5, the V gene TRBV20-1; D not resolved. The CDR3 is 10 residues long. Germline assignment: CDR1 DFQATT and CDR2 SNEGSKA (reference sequence). V was cut by 5 bases and J by 2 bases, with 3 bases left in between. This chain's CDR3 is CSAPQETQYF. The CDR3 coding sequence is TGCAGTGCTCCTCAAGAGACCCAGTACTTC.

The gene calls are TRBV9 and TRBJ2-3, with 8 bases that match TRBD2. The CDR3 contains 15 residues. Looked up from germline, CDR1 is SGDLS and CDR2 is YYNGEE. Trimming cost V 4 bases and J 2 bases; bases outside gene matches: 6. The CDR3, as DNA: TGTGCCAGCAGCCCCCGAGCGGGGGCCACAGATACGCAGTATTTT. Residues: CASSPRAGATDTQYF.

This rearrangement joins TRBV6-6 to TRBJ2-7; D perhaps matches TRBD1 (5 bases). Trimming took 5 bases from V and 4 from J, leaving 9 bases between them. Germline CDR1 and CDR2: MNHNY and SVGAGI (reference sequence). This CDR3 has 12 amino acids. The CDR3 DNA reads TGTGCCAGCAGTGACACAGGATACGAGCAGTACTTC. It translates to CASSDTGYEQYF.

The table lists this clone with a count of one. The chain has TRBV5-1 and TRBJ1-1; TRBD1 agrees at 10 bases. V was clipped by 0 bases and J by 0 bases; unmatched bases: 5. Germline assignment: CDR1 SGHRS and CDR2 YFSETQ. This CDR3 is built from 17 residues. The CDR3 loop reads CASSLEGTGVLNTEAFF. The CDR3 DNA reads TGCGCCAGCAGCTTGGAGGGGACAGGGGTTTTGAACACTGAAGCTTTCTTT.

The gene calls are TRBV6-5 and TRBJ2-1, with D possibly matching TRBD1 (6 bases). The germline CDR1 and CDR2 sequences are MNHEY and SVGAGI. Between the trimmed V and J ends, which lost 6 bases and 7 bases, there was a span of 16 bases. The CDR3 spans 14 residues. The CDR3 DNA follows: TGTGCCAGCAGCCAGAGACAGGATACAAATGAGCAGTTCTTC. This sequence encodes CASSQRQDTNEQFF.

The rearrangement uses TRBV6-5 and TRBJ1-2; D ambiguous. CDR3 length: 11 residues. V was shortened by 7 bases and J by 6 bases, with 9 bases between the two germline ends. The germline V gene encodes CDR1 MNHEY and CDR2 SVGAGI. The CDR3 loop is CASTPGNGYTF. CDR3 in DNA: TGTGCCAGCACCCCGGGAAATGGCTACACCTTC.

This sequence joins TRBV25-1 and TRBJ1-2, with 7 bases aligning to TRBD1. V lost 2 bases to trimming and J lost 4 bases; unmatched junction nucleotides: 10. Per the germline V gene, CDR1 is MGHDK and CDR2 is SYGVNS. The CDR3 consists of 16 residues. The CDR3 DNA reads TGTGCCAGCAGTGAAGAAATAGGGGGCGGGATCTATGGCTACACCTTC. It codes for CASSEEIGGGIYGYTF.

V gene TRBV9 combines with J gene TRBJ2-7, with D tentatively TRBD1 (6 bases). CDR1 and CDR2 from the germline V gene are SGDLS and YYNGEE. This CDR3 region has 15 residues. Trimming took 3 bases from V and 1 from J, leaving 14 bases between them. DNA for the CDR3: TGTGCCAGCAGCGAGGGGGTTTCTAGGTCCTACGAGCAGTACTTC. Its protein product is CASSEGVSRSYEQYF. The variable domain in full, with the rest retrieved from reference TRBV9 and TRBJ2-7, is DSGVTQTPKHLITATGQRVTLRCSPRSGDLSVYWYQQSLDQGLQFLIQYYNGEERAKGNILERFSAQQFPDLHSELNLSSLELGDSALYFCASSEGVSRSYEQYFGPGTRLTVT.

V is TRBV7-3 and J is TRBJ1-1; 9 bases are shared with TRBD1. This CDR3 contains 15 residues. Germline CDR1 SGHTA, CDR2 FQGTGA. Losses at the gene ends were 5 bases for V and 11 bases for J; bases not matched to a gene: 15. The chain's CDR3 is CASSPGPDRGGGAFF. The CDR3 DNA sequence: TGTGCCAGCAGCCCCGGGCCCGACAGGGGGGGAGGGGCTTTCTTT.

The rearrangement joins TRBV6-1 to TRBJ1-5; D is unclear. Germline values: CDR1 MNHNS, CDR2 SASEGT. V shed 7 bases and J shed 4 bases, with 11 bases lying between them. This CDR3 has 13 residues. The CDR3 region is CASTRFLNQPQHF. CDR3 sequence (DNA): TGTGCCAGCACCCGGTTTCTTAATCAGCCCCAGCATTTT.

V gene TRBV9 combines with J gene TRBJ2-1, with a weak D call TRBD2 (6 bases). The CDR3 is 17 amino acids. The V and J ends lost 4 bases and 10 bases respectively, with 27 bases between them. Germline V gives CDR1 SGDLS, CDR2 YYNGEE. The CDR3 is CASSPRQTGTSHSEQFF. The CDR3 coding sequence is TGTGCCAGCAGCCCTCGCCAGACCGGGACTTCTCACTCGGAGCAGTTCTTC.